This TCR beta chain was retrieved from a study of blood T cell repertoires in COVID-19. The method was immunoSEQ multiplex PCR; TCRdb's version includes in-frame clones alone and lacks a portion of them. The data hold some 69,000 clones, with 75% to 85% observed a single time. Trimming took off 0 bases at V and 9 bases at J, with 13 bases between the two ends. This CDR3 comprises 14 residues. Germline V gives CDR1 MNHNS, CDR2 SASEGT. This chain links TRBV6-1 with TRBJ2-3; possibly TRBD2 for D (6 bases). Sequencing used peripheral blood. This sequence was found in a woman in her 70s with acute or convalescent COVID-19. CDR3 in amino acids: CASSEAPGVETQYF. CDR3 nucleotides: TGTGCCAGCAGTGAAGCGCCGGGAGTGGAGACGCAGTATTTT.